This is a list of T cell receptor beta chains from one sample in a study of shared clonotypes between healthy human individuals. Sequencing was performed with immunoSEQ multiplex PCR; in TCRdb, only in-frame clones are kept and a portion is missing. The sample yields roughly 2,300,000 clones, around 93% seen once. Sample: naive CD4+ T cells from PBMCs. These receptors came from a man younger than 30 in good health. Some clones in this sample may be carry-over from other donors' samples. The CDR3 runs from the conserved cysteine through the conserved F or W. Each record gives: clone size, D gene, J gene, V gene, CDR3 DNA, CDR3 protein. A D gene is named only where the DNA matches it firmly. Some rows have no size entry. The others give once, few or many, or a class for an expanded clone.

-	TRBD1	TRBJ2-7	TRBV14	TGTGCCAGCAGCCTTTCGACAGGGGATAATTACGAGCAGTACTTC	CASSLSTGDNYEQYF
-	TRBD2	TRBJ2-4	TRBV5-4	TGTGCCAGCAGCCCTCGGGGGGGGCAAAACATTCAGTACTTC	CASSPRGGQNIQYF
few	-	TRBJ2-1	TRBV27	TGTGCCAGCACCTATTGGGGGGAGCAGTTCTTC	CASTYWGEQFF
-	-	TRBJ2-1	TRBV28	TGTGCCAGCAGTTTGTCCTCAGGGGGGTTAGAAAATGAGCAGTTCTTC	CASSLSSGGLENEQFF
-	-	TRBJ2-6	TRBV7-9	TGTGCCAGCAGCTCACGGGACCCTGGGGCCAACGTCCTGACTTTC	CASSSRDPGANVLTF
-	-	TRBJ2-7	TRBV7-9	TGTGCCAGCAGCTTAGTTCGGACCGCCGTCGAGCAGTACTTC	CASSLVRTAVEQYF
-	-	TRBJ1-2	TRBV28	TGTGCCAGCAGCAACCCCGGCGGGGCGGCTGGCTACACCTTC	CASSNPGGAAGYTF
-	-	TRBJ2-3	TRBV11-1	TGTGCCAGCAGCACCCGACCCTTTGGAGATACGCAGTATTTT	CASSTRPFGDTQYF
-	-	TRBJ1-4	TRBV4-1	TGCGCCAGCAGCCACCCGGGACTCCCTAATGAAAAACTGTTTTTT	CASSHPGLPNEKLFF
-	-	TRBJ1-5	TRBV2	TGTGCCAGCAGTGAAAGAGGGTTCGAGCAGCCCCAGCATTTT	CASSERGFEQPQHF
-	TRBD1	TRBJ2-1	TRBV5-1	TGCGCCAGCAGCGCCATCCCGGGACAGGGCTACAATGAGCAGTTCTTC	CASSAIPGQGYNEQFF
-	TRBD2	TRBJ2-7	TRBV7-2	TGTGCCAGCAGCTTAGGGGGGACTAGCGGTTACGAGCAGTACTTC	CASSLGGTSGYEQYF
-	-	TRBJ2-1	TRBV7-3	TGTGCCAGCAGCCTCAAGAGGGGTGAGCAGTTCTTC	CASSLKRGEQFF
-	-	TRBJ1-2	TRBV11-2	TGTGCCAGCAGACAAACGACACCCGGTAACTATGGCTACACCTTC	CASRQTTPGNYGYTF
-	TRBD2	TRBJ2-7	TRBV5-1	TGCGCCAGCAGCGGTGGTAGCGGGAACTACGAGCAGTACTTC	CASSGGSGNYEQYF
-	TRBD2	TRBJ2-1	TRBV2	TGTGCCAGCAGCCTTTGGACTAGCGGGAGTCCATTGGTGTACAATGAGCAGTTCTTC	CASSLWTSGSPLVYNEQFF
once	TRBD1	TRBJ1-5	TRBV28	TGTGCCAGCACTCCCAGGGGGCGCAAGAGCAATCAGCCCCAGCATTTT	CASTPRGRKSNQPQHF
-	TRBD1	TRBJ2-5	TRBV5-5	TGTGCCAGCAGCGCGACAGGGCTAGAGACCCAGTACTTC	CASSATGLETQYF
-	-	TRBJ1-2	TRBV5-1	TGCGCCAGCAGCTTAAATCAGCTACATGGCTACACCTTC	CASSLNQLHGYTF
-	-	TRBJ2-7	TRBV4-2	TGTGCCAGCAGCCAAGCCAGTCTAGCGTACGAGCAGTACTTC	CASSQASLAYEQYF
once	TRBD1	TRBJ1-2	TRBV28	TGTGCCAGCAGTCCGACCGGGACAGGATCATATGGCTACACCTTC	CASSPTGTGSYGYTF
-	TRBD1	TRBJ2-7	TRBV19	TGTGCCAGTAGTATAGGGGGACAGGGGTCCTACGAGCAGTACTTC	CASSIGGQGSYEQYF
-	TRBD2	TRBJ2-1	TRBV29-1	TGCAGCGTTGACTCTGGGGCGGGAGGTTACAATGAGCAGTTCTTC	CSVDSGAGGYNEQFF
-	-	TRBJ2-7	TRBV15	TGTGCCACCAGCAGAGATACGACAGACAGCTACGAGCAGTACTTC	CATSRDTTDSYEQYF
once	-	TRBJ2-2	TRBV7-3	TGTGCCAGCAGCTTACTTGGCACTCCCGGGGAGCTGTTTTTT	CASSLLGTPGELFF
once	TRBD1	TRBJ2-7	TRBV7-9	TGTGCCAGCAGCTTCCGGGACAGACCCTACGAGCAGTACTTC	CASSFRDRPYEQYF
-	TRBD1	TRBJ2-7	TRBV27	TGTGCCAGCAGTCTTACCCGGGACAGGGGCTACGAGCAGTACTTC	CASSLTRDRGYEQYF
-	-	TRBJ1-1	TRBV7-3	TGTGCCAGCAGCTTAAGGGGGCCCGACTATAACACTGAAGCTTTCTTT	CASSLRGPDYNTEAFF
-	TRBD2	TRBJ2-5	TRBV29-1	TGCAGCGTTGCGTCCTGGAGGGGAGGGCCAATTGAGACCCAGTACTTC	CSVASWRGGPIETQYF
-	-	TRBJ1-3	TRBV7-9	TGTGCCAGCAGGGGTTGGGGTTTCTCGGGAAACACCATATATTTT	CASRGWGFSGNTIYF
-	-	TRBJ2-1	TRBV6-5	TGTGCCAGCAGTTACTCTGCGGGGATCTCCTACAATGAGCAGTTCTTC	CASSYSAGISYNEQFF
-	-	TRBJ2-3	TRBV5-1	TGCGCCAGCAGCTCGGCAGATACGCAGTATTTT	CASSSADTQYF
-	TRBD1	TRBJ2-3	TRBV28	TGTGCCAGCAGTTCCGGACAGGGGGTCACAGATACGCAGTATTTT	CASSSGQGVTDTQYF
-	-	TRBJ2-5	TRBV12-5	TGTGCTAGTGGCCTAACAGGAAACGGAGAGACCCAGTACTTC	CASGLTGNGETQYF
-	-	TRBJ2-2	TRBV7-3	TGTGCCAGCAGCCCCGGGACCTTGAACACCGGGGAGCTGTTTTTT	CASSPGTLNTGELFF
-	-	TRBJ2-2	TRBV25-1	TGTGCCAGCAGTGAACGGTGGGTCCACGGCACCGGGGAGCTGTTTTTT	CASSERWVHGTGELFF
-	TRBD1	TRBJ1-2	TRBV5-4	TGTGCCAGCAGCTTGAAGTCCGGTCAGGGGGGCTATGGCTACACCTTC	CASSLKSGQGGYGYTF
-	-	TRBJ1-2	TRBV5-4	TGTGCCAGCAGCTTGGTACAGGACCGCCTGCATGGCTACACCTTC	CASSLVQDRLHGYTF
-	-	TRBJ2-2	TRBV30	TGTGCCTGGAGTGCCGATCAGAACGGGGGTTGGTGGAACACCGGGGAGCTGTTTTTT	CAWSADQNGGWWNTGELFF
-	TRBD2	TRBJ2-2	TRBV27	TGTGCCAGCACCGAAACCACTAGCGGGAACGGGGAGCTGTTTTTT	CASTETTSGNGELFF
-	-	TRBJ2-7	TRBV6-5	TGTGCCAGCGGTACCTCCTACGAGCAGTACTTC	CASGTSYEQYF
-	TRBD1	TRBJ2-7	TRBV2	TGTGCCAGCAGTGCCCTTGGACAGGGCTACGAGCAGTACTTC	CASSALGQGYEQYF
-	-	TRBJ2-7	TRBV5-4	TGTGCCAGCTCTGATCGGTACGAGCAGTACTTC	CASSDRYEQYF
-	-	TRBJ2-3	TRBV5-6	TGTGCCAGCAGCTCGACGGTTTCAGATACGCAGTATTTT	CASSSTVSDTQYF